This T cell receptor beta chain was recorded in a study of regulatory T cells in long-lasting Graves disease (dated by TCRdb to the early 2020s). About the investigation overall: Persistent Graves' disease was defined as antithyroid drug treatment for over 5 years with persistently positive TSH receptor autoantibodies. Persistent Graves' disease patients in the clinical cohort had taken antithyroid drugs for around 11 years on average. The study took place in China and was registered as a clinical trial. This study used TCR sequencing and RNA sequencing of peripheral blood to compare persistent Graves' disease patients against newly diagnosed Graves' disease patients. A total of roughly 33 samples were covered by TCR sequencing, comprising some 13 persistent and some 20 newly diagnosed Graves' disease patients.

Study-wide findings and limitations: Persistent patients shared more public clonotypes among themselves (2,741) than newly diagnosed patients did (more than 950). Sequencing and analysis were limited to the TCR beta chain. Only peripheral blood was studied, because thyroid tissue, the primary lesion, was inaccessible. The small sample size was acknowledged by the authors as a limitation that may reduce accuracy. TRBV28, TRBJ1-2 and TRBJ2-5 were preferentially used in persistent disease, while TRBV20-1 and TRBJ2-1 were favored in newly diagnosed disease. Compared with newly diagnosed patients, patients with persistent Graves' disease had lower TCR Shannon entropy and fewer highly expanded clones, which suggests clonal expansion.

Remarks on this clonotype: The antigen this receptor binds is unknown. No base qualities exist here, and no much larger clone lies one base off it.

V lost 2 bases and J lost 0 bases; the stretch between them is 22 bases long. Inclusive of the bounding cysteine and phenylalanine, the CDR3 is 19 residues long. CDR3 DNA only is kept here, 57 bases in frame from base 1. The germline V gene specifies MGHRA as CDR1 and YSYEKL as CDR2. Library prep was done by multiplex PCR. The sequencer was an Illumina HiSeq 4000. TCR beta libraries were built with iRepertoire HTBI primers and Arm-PCR amplification of CDR3 regions. Before sequencing, the PCR products went through gel purification. Per the original workflow: Gene usage analysis of CDR3 amino acid clonotypes used the 62 TRBV and more than 13 TRBJ segments found across samples. COPE and FqMerger were used to merge filtered high-quality paired reads into contigs. BLAST was used to align contigs to IMGT TRBV, TRBD and TRBJ reference genes, and CDR3 was defined according to IMGT. Clonotypes above 0.1% frequency were classified as highly expanded clones. Shannon entropy served as the measure of repertoire diversity, while the Gini coefficient captured V-J evenness. A clonotype found in more than one individual was treated as public. TCRdb itself trimmed the public reads at Q25 with fastp, ran MiXCR and retained productive beta chains. Identical CDR3 proteins give one entry, which carries the most common genes and DNA. Clone size and V and J calls follow TCRdb, not the original study. Here the sample has about 660,000 distinct CDR3 sequences; roughly 30% occur a single time. About two fifths of the sample is in the top ten clones.

This specimen's time point label, interpreted: persistent/refractory GD, antithyroid drugs over 5 years with positive TRAb. For both TCR sequencing and RNA sequencing, RNA was extracted from PBMCs using TRIzol. Graves' disease was diagnosed according to American Thyroid Association guidelines. Patients for the study were recruited at an endocrinology department in Xi'an, China. Each patient gave 7.5 to 10 milliliters of peripheral blood, collected in an EDTA anticoagulant tube. Ficoll Paque Plus density gradient separation was used to isolate PBMCs, and no additional T cell sorting was done. An Agilent 2100 Bioanalyzer and agarose gel were used to assess RNA quality, and a NanoDrop 2000 was used to measure RNA concentration.

The sequences come from peripheral blood mononuclear cells (PBMCs), collected when the disease was refractory, from a patient treated with antithyroid drugs. The V gene is TRBV4-1 and the J gene is TRBJ1-2, and the D gene may be TRBD1, 6 bases matching. This sequence originates from a female donor with Graves disease. Here is the DNA: TGCGCCAGCAGCCAATTTGGGGGGCAGGGCCTCCGACCTAACTATGGCTACACCTTC. This encodes CASSQFGGQGLRPNYGYTF.